This T cell receptor (beta chain) was obtained from a study of control samples from healthy donors and cancer patients. The germline CDR1 and CDR2 sequences are MNHNS and SASEGT. The CDR3 consists of 16 residues. V was clipped by 3 bases and J by 2 bases, with 14 bases between them. TCRdb keeps only in-frame clones here, not all; method: immunoSEQ multiplex PCR. This table has about 76,000 clones, 89% appearing once. The chain is built from TRBV6-1 and TRBJ1-3; D might be TRBD1 (5 bases). Input material: PBMCs. This clonotype was sampled from a woman in her fifties or sixties with colorectal cancer. CDR3 sequence: CASSEAQGSAGNTIYF. In DNA form, the CDR3 reads TGTGCCAGCAGTGAGGCCCAGGGAAGCGCTGGAAACACCATATATTTT.